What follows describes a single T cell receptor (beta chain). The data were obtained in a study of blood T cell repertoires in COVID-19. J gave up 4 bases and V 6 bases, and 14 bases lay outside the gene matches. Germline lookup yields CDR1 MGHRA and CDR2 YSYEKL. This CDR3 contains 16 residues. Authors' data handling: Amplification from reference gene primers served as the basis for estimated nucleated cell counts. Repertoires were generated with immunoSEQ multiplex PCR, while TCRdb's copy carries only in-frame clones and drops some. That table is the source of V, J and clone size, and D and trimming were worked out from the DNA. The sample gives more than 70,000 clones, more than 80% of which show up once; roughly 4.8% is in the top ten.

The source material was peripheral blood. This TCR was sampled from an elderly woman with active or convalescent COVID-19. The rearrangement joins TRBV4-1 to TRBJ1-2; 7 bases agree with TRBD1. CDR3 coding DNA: TGCGCCAGCAGTGATCCGGGACAGCCAGCCTCCTATGGCTACACCTTC. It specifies CASSDPGQPASYGYTF.